These 18 T cell receptor beta chains share one sample of origin, sequenced in a study of blood T cells in healthy people across ages. For the second PCR, which ran for 7 to 11 cycles, a sample-barcoded 5' primer and a J-beta primer mix were used. TCRdb re-called the 5' RACE reads through MiXCR, storing one row per CDR3 protein. The table lists roughly 700,000 distinct CDR3 sequences, 25% of them singletons. The data also belong to a second study, concerning T cells of mothers and their children.

The material sequenced was blood. These TCRs come from a boy aged 5-17 years in good health.

There are a few counts of this clonotype. The chain couples TRBV7-8 to TRBJ1-1; D might be TRBD1 (6 bases). The CDR3 has 16 residues. Germline loops: CDR1 SGHVS, CDR2 FQNEAQ. The V end lost 3 bases, the J end lost 0 bases, and 14 bases lay between the germline ends. The CDR3 DNA reads TGTGCCAGCAGCTTGCAGGGGAGGGCCATGAACACTGAAGCTTTCTTT. Protein sequence: CASSLQGRAMNTEAFF.

This clonotype appeared a few times. V and J are TRBV20-1 and TRBJ1-5; 8 bases align to TRBD1. The CDR3 consists of 18 residues. V lost 0 bases, J lost 0 bases, and 10 bases stayed unmatched. In germline, CDR1 is DFQATT, CDR2 SNEGSKA (reference sequence). The CDR3 loop reads CSARDLGQVFYSNQPQHF. The CDR3 DNA reads as TGCAGTGCTAGAGACCTGGGACAGGTCTTTTATAGCAATCAGCCCCAGCATTTT.

This clonotype was detected a few times. This CDR3 reads CSAPSGGANEQFF. The CDR3 DNA reads TGCAGCGCCCCTAGCGGGGGGGCCAATGAGCAGTTCTTC. The gene calls are TRBV29-1 and TRBJ2-1; 12 bases align to TRBD2. Germline V gene sequence: CDR1 SQVTM, CDR2 ANQGSEA. V trimming: 7 bases; J trimming: 6 bases; junction bases outside the gene matches: 4. This CDR3 comprises 13 residues.

V usage is TRBV20-1 and J usage is TRBJ2-3, with D perhaps TRBD2 (5 bases). With 1 base removed from V and 0 bases from J, the gap between germline ends came to 11 bases. This CDR3 is built from 15 residues. Germline CDR1 reads DFQATT; CDR2 reads SNEGSKA (reference sequence). In DNA form, the CDR3 reads TGCAGTGCTAGAGCGGGGTCAACTAGCACAGATACGCAGTATTTT. Its translation: CSARAGSTSTDTQYF.

This clonotype turned up a few times. This chain joins TRBV20-1 and TRBJ2-5, with D unresolved. Trimming left V 7 bases short and J 5 bases short, with 11 bases between. CDR3 length equals 11 residues. Germline lookup yields CDR1 DFQATT and CDR2 SNEGSKA (reference sequence). The CDR3 is CSGEKEETQYF. As DNA, the CDR3 is TGCAGTGGGGAAAAAGAGGAGACCCAGTACTTC.

This clonotype appeared a single time. This chain connects TRBV29-1 to TRBJ2-1, with 10 positions matching TRBD2. Germline lookup yields CDR1 SQVTM and CDR2 ANQGSEA. V trimming: 2 bases; J trimming: 2 bases; junction bases outside the gene matches: 0. The CDR3 runs 14 residues. The CDR3 sequence: CSVETSGTYNEQFF. The DNA for the CDR3 is TGCAGCGTTGAAACTAGCGGGACCTACAATGAGCAGTTCTTC.

This clonotype was counted between two and nine times. The gene calls are TRBV29-1 and TRBJ2-5, with TRBD2 identical over 10 bases. V shed 6 bases and J 11 bases; nucleotides not matched to a gene: 12. CDR1 is SQVTM, CDR2 ANQGSEA, per germline. CDR3 length: 13 amino acids. CDR3 DNA: TGCAGCGTCCTCCTAGCGGGGGTCCTTGAGCAGTACTTC. Protein sequence: CSVLLAGVLEQYF.

In its sample, this clonotype was seen a few times. This chain joins TRBV10-3 and TRBJ2-7; weak D call: TRBD2 (5 bases). Germline V lookup: CDR1 ENHRY, CDR2 SYGVKD. The CDR3 covers 13 residues. Trimming took off 0 bases at V and 5 bases at J, with 8 bases between the two ends. The CDR3 DNA is TGTGCCATCAGTGAGTCGGCGGGCCACGAGCAGTACTTC. It is translated as CAISESAGHEQYF.

CDR3 protein: CAIGRSENTEAFF. The CDR3 DNA follows: TGTGCCATCGGGAGGTCCGAGAACACTGAAGCTTTCTTT. The chain joins TRBV15 to TRBJ1-1; D unclear. CDR1 and CDR2 from the germline V gene are LNHNV and YYDKDF (reference sequence). V dropped 10 bases and J dropped 1 base, with 13 bases sitting between them. This CDR3 is 13 amino acids long. Using reference TRBV15 and TRBJ1-1 for the parts outside the CDR3, the full variable domain is DAMVIQNPRYQVTQFGKPVTLSCSQTLNHNVMYWYQQKSSQAPKLLFHYYDKDFNNEADTPDNFQSRRPNTSFCFLDIRSPGLGDTAMYLCAIGRSENTEAFFGQGTRLTVV.

The genes are TRBV19 and TRBJ2-7; 12 bases are shared with TRBD2. The CDR3 length is 16 residues. Trimming cost V 3 bases and J 4 bases; bases outside gene matches: 7. Germline lookup yields CDR1 LNHDA and CDR2 SQIVND (reference sequence). CDR3 loop: CASSMASGRALYEQYF. The CDR3 DNA is TGTGCCAGTAGTATGGCTAGCGGGAGGGCCCTGTACGAGCAGTACTTC.

This clonotype was found a few times. The CDR3: CSVEPRTEAFF. In DNA form, the CDR3 reads TGCAGCGTTGAACCCCGGACTGAAGCTTTCTTT. J is TRBJ1-1 and V is TRBV29-1; D is undetermined. Per germline, CDR1 SQVTM and CDR2 ANQGSEA. CDR3 length equals 11 residues. Trimming removed 2 bases at V and 5 bases at J, with 6 bases between.

This chain joins TRBV6-5 and TRBJ2-3; 8 bases map to TRBD2. Trimming at V came to 7 bases and at J to 2 bases, leaving 11 bases not matched to a gene. Germline lookup yields CDR1 MNHEY and CDR2 SVGAGI. CDR3 length: 16 amino acids. As DNA, the CDR3 is TGTGCCAGCATCCCTCAACGGGGGGGAATCACAGATACGCAGTATTTT. Translating it yields CASIPQRGGITDTQYF.

The gene calls are TRBV6-2 or TRBV6-3 and TRBJ2-2; no reliable D call. There are 17 residues in the CDR3. Germline values: CDR1 MNHEY, CDR2 SVGEGT. Trimming pared 0 bases from V and 0 bases from J, leaving 11 bases between. Here the CDR3 reads CASSYSTGAANTGELFF. The CDR3 nucleotides are TGTGCCAGCAGTTACTCGACCGGAGCAGCGAACACCGGGGAGCTGTTTTTT.

Only a few counts were recorded for this clonotype. The chain couples TRBV2 to TRBJ2-3, with 9 bases fitting TRBD2. The trim removed 11 bases at V and 2 bases at J, leaving 11 bases unmatched. Germline-derived CDR1 and CDR2 are SNHLY and FYNNEI. The CDR3 covers 15 residues. The CDR3 region has the DNA TGTGCCGGGAAGACTAGCGGAGCGAACACAGATACGCAGTATTTT. Encoded protein: CAGKTSGANTDTQYF.

The chain carries TRBV7-9 and TRBJ1-1; perhaps TRBD1 as D (6 bases). The CDR3 has 12 amino acids. CDR1 and CDR2 (germline): SEHNR, FQNEAQ (reference sequence). V was clipped by 4 bases and J by 13 bases, with 16 bases between them. The CDR3 reads CASSSGEVKLFF. The CDR3 nucleotides read TGTGCCAGCAGCTCAGGGGAGGTGAAGCTTTTCTTT.

This clonotype turned up a few times. This rearrangement joins TRBV6-6 to TRBJ1-2; maybe TRBD1 (5 bases). CDR1 is MNHNY and CDR2 is SVGAGI in the germline V gene (reference sequence). The CDR3 is made up of 13 amino acids. V lost 6 bases and J lost 11, with 19 bases in between. This CDR3 reads CASSRDRDGAYTF. The CDR3, as DNA: TGTGCCAGCAGCCGGGACCGGGACGGTGCTTACACCTTC.

The CDR3 is CSVEDPQTEAFF. The CDR3, as DNA: TGCAGCGTTGAAGATCCTCAAACTGAAGCTTTCTTT. The rearrangement links TRBV29-1 to TRBJ1-1, with D uncertain. Germline V gene lookup returns CDR1 SQVTM and CDR2 ANQGSEA. The germline V and J ends were trimmed by 0 bases and 5 bases, with 7 bases remaining between them. The CDR3 spans 12 residues.

The chain is built from TRBV4-2 and TRBJ2-7; 10 nucleotides align to TRBD1. Germline V CDR1 and CDR2: LGHNA, YNFKEQ. This CDR3 contains 18 residues. J lost 5 bases, V lost 1 base, and 14 bases had no gene match. In DNA, the CDR3 is TGTGCCAGCAGCCAAGGGATACCGCGGGGACAGGGGACGAACGAGCAGTACTTC. Its translation: CASSQGIPRGQGTNEQYF.